The clone carrying this T cell receptor beta chain turned up a few times. The antigen remains unidentified. This entry belongs to a study of blood T cells in healthy people across ages. A J-beta primer mix and a sample-barcoded 5' primer were used in a second PCR of roughly 6 to 11 cycles. TCRdb processed the 5' RACE reads anew with MiXCR; each CDR3 protein has one entry. The data show about 1,800,000 distinct CDR3 sequences, with about 28% seen just once and 7.7% held by the top ten. Study-wide results and caveats: Measured against age, TCR beta diversity per million T cells decreased in a roughly linear manner.

V was clipped by 7 bases and J by 5 bases, with 12 bases between them. In germline, CDR1 is SQVTM, CDR2 ANQGSEA. The CDR3 totals 12 residues. This TCR derives from a woman under 40 in good health. J is TRBJ1-5 and V is TRBV29-1; D perhaps matches TRBD1 (5 bases). Sequencing input: blood. The CDR3 region is CSARQPDQPQHF. DNA of the CDR3: TGCAGCGCCCGACAGCCAGATCAGCCCCAGCATTTT.